This T cell receptor (beta chain) was sequenced during a study of T cells in Graves' hyperthyroidism and ophthalmopathy. CDR1 SGHVS and CDR2 FQNEAQ come from the germline V gene. The CDR3 covers 17 residues. Trimming took 3 bases from V and 3 from J; bases not matched to a gene: 9. This clonotype was detected many times. Each diagnosis drew on symptoms, thyroxine, TRAb, thyroid ultrasound and orbital computed tomography findings. Fresh peripheral blood, roughly 10 ml, was the source of the PBMCs. Amplified regions were TCR beta CDR3 sequences from RNA transcripts. The primer set for the first-round RT-PCR of the TCR CDR3 was HTBI. TCRdb re-derived calls from the multiplex PCR reads in MiXCR, one entry per CDR3 protein. This sample has hundreds of thousands of distinct CDR3 sequences, with approximately 15% found just once.

The gene calls are TRBV7-8 and TRBJ2-1; 9 bases are a match to TRBD2. Sequencing was performed on blood. The clonotype comes from a woman between 45 and 60 years old with Graves' ophthalmopathy. CDR3 amino acids: CASSFSDRLAVYNEQFF. CDR3 nucleotides: TGTGCCAGCAGCTTTAGTGACCGACTAGCGGTCTACAATGAGCAGTTCTTC.